This paragraph covers one T cell receptor (beta chain) sequence. Its antigen is not known. The read ends 3 residues before the CDR3 terminus; that terminus is restored from the germline J gene. The V segment lost 4 bases and the J segment 4 bases; nucleotides outside the gene matches: 3. The CDR3 is 14 residues long. CDR1 and CDR2 (germline): MRHNA, SNTAGT. This sample is part of a study of T cells in women clearing cervical HPV infection. Method: immunoSEQ multiplex PCR; TCRdb's copy keeps in-frame clones and lacks some. This sample's clone table lists about 40,000 clones. Study-wide results and caveats: Timing of associations relative to infection is unclear; T-cell subsets were not isolated. T-cell numbers per sample were unknown and may explain richness differences. Repertoire richness, not evenness, was significantly elevated in CIN3+ cases versus controls.

MY09/MY11 PCR detected cervical HPV DNA; dot-blot assigned genotypes. This chain links TRBV6-4 with TRBJ2-7, with 11 bases that match TRBD1. This TCR was sampled from a woman between 18 and 70 years old with a cervical HPV16 infection that either progressed to CIN3+ or cleared (not recorded which). Sequencing was performed on blood buffy coat. CDR3 protein: CASSVGTGGYEQYF. Incomplete CDR3 DNA: TGTGCCAGCAGTGTTGGGACAGGGGGGTACGAG.